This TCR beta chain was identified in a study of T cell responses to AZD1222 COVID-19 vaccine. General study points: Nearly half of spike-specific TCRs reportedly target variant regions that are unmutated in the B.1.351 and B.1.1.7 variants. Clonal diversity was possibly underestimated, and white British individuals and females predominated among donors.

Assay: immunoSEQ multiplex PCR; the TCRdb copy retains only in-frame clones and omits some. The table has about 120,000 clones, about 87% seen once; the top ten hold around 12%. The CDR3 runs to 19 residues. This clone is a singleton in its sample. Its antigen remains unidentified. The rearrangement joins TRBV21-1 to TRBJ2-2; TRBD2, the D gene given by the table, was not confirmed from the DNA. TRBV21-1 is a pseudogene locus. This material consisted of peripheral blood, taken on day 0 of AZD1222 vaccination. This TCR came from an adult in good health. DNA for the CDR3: TGTGCCAGCAGCAAAGCGCTTTATCGAAGACTAGCGGACACCGGGGAGCTGTTTTTT. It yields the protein CASSKALYRRLADTGELFF.